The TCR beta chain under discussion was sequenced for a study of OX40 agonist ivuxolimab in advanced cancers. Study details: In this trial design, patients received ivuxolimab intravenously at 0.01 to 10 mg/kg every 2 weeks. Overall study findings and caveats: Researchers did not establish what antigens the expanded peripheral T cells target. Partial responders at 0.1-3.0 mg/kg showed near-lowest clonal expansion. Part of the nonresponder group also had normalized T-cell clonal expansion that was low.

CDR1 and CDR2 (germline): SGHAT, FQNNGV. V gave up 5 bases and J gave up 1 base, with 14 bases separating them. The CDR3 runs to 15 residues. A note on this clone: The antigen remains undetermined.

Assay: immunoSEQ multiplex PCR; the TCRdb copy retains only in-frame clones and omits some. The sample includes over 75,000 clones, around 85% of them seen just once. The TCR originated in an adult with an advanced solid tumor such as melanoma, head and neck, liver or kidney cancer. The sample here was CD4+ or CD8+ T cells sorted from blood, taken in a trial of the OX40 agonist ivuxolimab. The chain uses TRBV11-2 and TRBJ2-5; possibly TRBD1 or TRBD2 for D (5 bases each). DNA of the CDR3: TGTGCCAGCAGCACACGGGACGGACGCCAAGAGACCCAGTACTTC. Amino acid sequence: CASSTRDGRQETQYF.